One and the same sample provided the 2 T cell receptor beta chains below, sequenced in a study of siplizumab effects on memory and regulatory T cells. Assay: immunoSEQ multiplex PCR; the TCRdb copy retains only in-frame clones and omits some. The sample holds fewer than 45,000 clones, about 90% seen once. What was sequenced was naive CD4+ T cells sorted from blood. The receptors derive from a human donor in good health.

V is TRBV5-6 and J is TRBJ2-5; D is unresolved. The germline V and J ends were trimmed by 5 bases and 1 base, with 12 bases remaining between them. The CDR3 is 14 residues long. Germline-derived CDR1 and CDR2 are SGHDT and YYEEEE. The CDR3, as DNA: TGTGCCAGCAGTAAAGGTGCCACCCAAGAGACCCAGTACTTC. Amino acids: CASSKGATQETQYF.

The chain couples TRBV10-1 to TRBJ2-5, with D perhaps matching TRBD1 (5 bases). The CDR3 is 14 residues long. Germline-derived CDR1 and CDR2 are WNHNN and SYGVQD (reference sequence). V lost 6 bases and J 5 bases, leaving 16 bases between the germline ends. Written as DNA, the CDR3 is TGCGCCAGCAGAATCAGGGATAAGGAGGAGACCCAGTACTTC. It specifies CASRIRDKEETQYF.